This TCR beta chain was identified during a study of cytomegalovirus exposure and HLA in healthy donors. Broader study findings: In a later analysis, across HLA loci, associated TCR counts were highest for DRB1, lowest for HLA-C. About 87% or about 30% of the time was how often most TCR beta V segments were productive, according to an earlier analysis. Association of a missense DCLRE1C variant with TCR beta V- and J-gene trimming was reported in a later analysis.

Regarding this clone: Its specificity is unknown.

The V gene's germline CDR1 is SNHLY and CDR2 FYNNEI. There are 18 residues in the CDR3. With V trimmed by 6 bases and J by 4 bases, 10 bases remained unmatched. Amplification used 60 Vbeta primers and 13 Jbeta primers. Produced via immunoSEQ multiplex PCR; TCRdb's table is partial and in-frame only. The top ten clones hold roughly 0.7% of a sample with about 220,000 clones, roughly 84% of them seen once. Material for sequencing was PBMCs. The rearrangement joins TRBV2 to TRBJ2-2; 14 bases are a match to TRBD2. The clonotype originates from a boy younger than 10 in good health and CMV-seronegative. The CDR3 sequence is CASRKMGLAGAFTGELFF. CDR3 DNA sequence: TGTGCCAGCAGGAAAATGGGACTAGCGGGGGCCTTCACCGGGGAGCTGTTTTTT.